This paragraph reports one T cell receptor (beta chain). Its antigen remains unknown. The data are from a study of post-analysis software for immune sequencing data. Carried by the TCR beta cDNA libraries were unique molecular identifiers. Using its own MiXCR run on the PCR reads, TCRdb lists one record per CDR3 protein. The sample records 800,000 to 950,000 distinct CDR3 sequences, roughly 58% being singletons. The V and J ends lost 3 bases and 4 bases respectively, with 7 bases between them. The CDR3 is 13 residues long. Germline V lookup: CDR1 DFQATT, CDR2 SNEGSKA (reference sequence). Findings and limits, study-wide: Five or six TRBV segments were significantly more frequent in patients than in controls. TRBV5-6, TRBV5-1 and TRBV20-1 were among these segments. Strong co-clustering by F measure linked samples that shared a preparation batch.

The source is a girl under 18 with multiple sclerosis. Specimen: blood. The chain recombines TRBV20-1 with TRBJ2-6; D is undetermined. CDR3 in DNA: TGCAGTGCTAGGCTACCCGGGGCCAACGTCCTGACTTTC. This translates into CSARLPGANVLTF.